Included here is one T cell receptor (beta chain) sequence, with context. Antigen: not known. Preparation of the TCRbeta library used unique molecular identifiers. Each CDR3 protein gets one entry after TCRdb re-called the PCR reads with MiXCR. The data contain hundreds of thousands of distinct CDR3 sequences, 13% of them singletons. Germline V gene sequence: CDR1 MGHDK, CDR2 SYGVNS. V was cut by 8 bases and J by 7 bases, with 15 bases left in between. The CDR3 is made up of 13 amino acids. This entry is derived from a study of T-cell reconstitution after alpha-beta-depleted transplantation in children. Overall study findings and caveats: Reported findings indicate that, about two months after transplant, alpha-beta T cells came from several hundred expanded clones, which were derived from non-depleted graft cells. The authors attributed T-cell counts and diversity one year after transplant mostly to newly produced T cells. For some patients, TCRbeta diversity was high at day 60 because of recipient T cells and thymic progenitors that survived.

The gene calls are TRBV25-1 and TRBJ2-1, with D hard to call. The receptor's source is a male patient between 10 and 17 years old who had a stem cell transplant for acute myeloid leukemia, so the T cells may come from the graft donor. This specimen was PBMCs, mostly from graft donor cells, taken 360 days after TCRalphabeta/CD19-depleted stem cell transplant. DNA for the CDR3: TGTGCCAGCTCAATAGGGCGGAGAAATGAGCAGTTCTTC. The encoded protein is CASSIGRRNEQFF.